This T cell receptor (beta chain) emerged from a study of blood T cell repertoires in COVID-19. At the level of the study: PBMCs, B-cell-depleted T cells, or T cells provided the cDNA or gDNA that made up the material.

In germline, CDR1 is SGHRS, CDR2 YFSETQ. The V and J ends lost 1 base and 0 bases respectively, with 11 bases between them. This CDR3 is built from 15 residues. Profiled with immunoSEQ multiplex PCR; TCRdb holds only in-frame clones, not every one. Among roughly 55,000 clones listed, 80% to 85% were seen once. The sequence derives from a woman aged 55-69 years with acute or convalescent COVID-19. The chain joins TRBV5-1 to TRBJ2-7; maybe TRBD1 (5 bases). The source material was peripheral blood. CDR3 sequence (DNA): TGCGCCAGCAGCTTGCAGGGCGGTTACTCCTACGAGCAGTACTTC. The encoded protein is CASSLQGGYSYEQYF.